This T cell receptor beta chain was identified in a study of blood T cell repertoires in COVID-19. Looking at the study overall: Italy, Spain and the United States were the sources of the convalescent and acute COVID-19 samples. In each case, the material was cDNA or gDNA derived from T cells, B-cell-depleted T cells, or PBMCs.

V lost 6 bases to trimming and J lost 0 bases, with 12 bases between them. The CDR3 totals 15 residues. Germline CDR1 and CDR2: MNHEY and SVGAGI. As handled by the study authors: Amplification of reference gene primers was used by the study to estimate nucleated cell counts. Assay used: immunoSEQ multiplex PCR; TCRdb lists only in-frame clones, some missing. V and J calls plus clone size are reproduced from that table; the DNA served to infer D and trimming. This table has about 110,000 clones, roughly 76% appearing once. The receptor comes from a woman in her sixties with acute or convalescent COVID-19. Sample: peripheral blood. The gene calls are TRBV6-5 and TRBJ1-5; possible D gene TRBD1, 5 bases. CDR3 in DNA: TGTGCCAGCAGCGGGGGGACTTATAGCAATCAGCCCCAGCATTTT. The encoded protein is CASSGGTYSNQPQHF.